The text below deals with one T cell receptor (beta chain). Its antigen is as yet unknown. V gave up 8 bases and J gave up 4 bases, with 14 bases separating them. CDR1 and CDR2 from the germline V gene are SNHLY and FYNNEI. This CDR3 comprises 13 residues. The source of the sample is a study of cytomegalovirus exposure and HLA in healthy donors. Whole-study results and caveats: Some TCR beta chains (roughly 160 of them) were listed as cytomegalovirus-associated.

This table comes from immunoSEQ multiplex PCR, and its TCRdb copy is limited to in-frame clones, with some not included. The sample holds fewer than 350,000 clones, around 87% seen once. This receptor was identified in a woman aged 18-35 years in good health and CMV-seronegative. The rearrangement links TRBV2 to TRBJ1-1, with a tentative D call TRBD1 (5 bases). Sample: PBMCs. CDR3 nucleotide sequence: TGTGCCAGCCCTCCAGGGAGGAGCACTGAAGCTTTCTTT. Translation gives CASPPGRSTEAFF.